The 5 T cell receptor beta chains below all came from one sample that was sequenced in a study of tumor-infiltrating lymphocytes in primary liver carcinoma. In addition to blood RNA drawn from unsorted whole blood, germline DNA was extracted. From approximately 0.5 ug of total RNA, TCR beta-specific cDNA was reverse-transcribed using a constant-region primer. ARM-PCR, slightly modified, supplied the TCR beta libraries through three nested multiplex PCR rounds. Rounds one and two of PCR, each of around 11 cycles, were primed with TRBV1-TRBV30 forward primers and a C-beta reverse primer. Via MiXCR, TCRdb re-called the multiplex PCR reads, giving one row per CDR3 protein. The table lists around 210,000 distinct CDR3 sequences, 65% of them singletons. Sequencing used peripheral blood. The receptors derive from a woman aged 55 to 70 with primary liver carcinoma and hepatitis B virus infection.

V is TRBV11-2 and J is TRBJ1-2; 7 bases map to TRBD1. The length of the CDR3 is 14 residues. Germline lookup yields CDR1 SGHAT and CDR2 FQNNGV. J lost 7 bases, V lost 5 bases, and 10 bases had no gene match. The CDR3: CASSQGGRGIGYTF. The CDR3 nucleotides are TGTGCCAGCAGCCAGGGGGGACGAGGCATTGGCTACACCTTC.

Only a few counts were recorded for this clonotype. The CDR3 sequence: CASSGSPGVTQYF. CDR3 coding DNA: TGTGCCAGCAGCGGTTCCCCCGGGGTTACGCAGTATTTT. The chain recombines TRBV7-8 with TRBJ2-3; perhaps TRBD2 as D (5 bases). Per the germline V gene, CDR1 is SGHVS and CDR2 is FQNEAQ. The germline V and J ends were trimmed by 5 bases and 8 bases, with 14 bases remaining between them. CDR3 size: 13 residues.

With regard to this clonotype: A much bigger clone sits one base away, suggesting this may be a read error. The CDR3 does not close with the conserved phenylalanine or tryptophan, likely indicating a read error. The chain combines TRBV5-4 with TRBJ2-3, with TRBD1 matching over 8 bases. Germline V gives CDR1 SGHNT, CDR2 YYREEE (reference sequence). The CDR3 has 14 amino acids. With 5 bases clipped from V and 5 bases from J, the junction kept 7 bases outside the gene matches. The CDR3 DNA sequence: TGTGCCAGCAGAACACAGGGGGGAAGAGATACGCAGTATCTT. Its protein is CASRTQGGRDTQYL.

This clonotype was detected only a few times. The rearrangement joins TRBV4-1 to TRBJ1-5; D call uncertain. The germline V and J ends were trimmed by 1 base and 2 bases, with 6 bases remaining between them. There are 14 residues in the CDR3. Germline CDR1 MGHRA, CDR2 YSYEKL. CDR3 sequence (DNA): TGCGCCAGCAGCCAAGGGGCGGGCAATCAGCCCCAGCATTTT. Its translation: CASSQGAGNQPQHF.

This clonotype has only one observation. Since no conserved phenylalanine or tryptophan closes the CDR3, a read error is the likely cause. The rearrangement uses TRBV10-3 and TRBJ2-3, with TRBD2 matching over 8 bases. The CDR3 has 16 residues. In germline, CDR1 is ENHRY, CDR2 SYGVKD. The CDR3 bases are TGTGCCATCAACCCCAGTAGCGGGATTGGCACATATACGCAGTATTCT. It yields the protein CAINPSSGIGTYTQYS.